The rows below give T cell receptor beta chains drawn from one sample of a study of cytomegalovirus exposure and HLA in healthy donors. Clones were read by immunoSEQ multiplex PCR, and TCRdb kept only the in-frame ones, dropping some. The sample shows approximately 290,000 clones, around 80% of them seen only once. The source material was PBMCs. The receptor set was obtained from a girl aged 2 to 10 in good health and CMV-seronegative. The CDR3 runs from the conserved cysteine through the conserved F or W. Fields, in order: V gene, J gene, D gene, CDR3 length, clone size, CDR3 protein, CDR3 DNA. The D gene is left open where the match is weak. The listing skips clone size in some rows; elsewhere it reads once, few, many or a size class.

V: TRBV18
J: TRBJ1-6
D: NA
length: 16
size: NA
CDR3: CASSPLQSSYNSPLHF
DNA: TGTGCCAGCTCACCACTTCAGTCTTCCTATAATTCACCCCTCCACTTT

V: TRBV7-2
J: TRBJ1-1
D: NA
length: 13
size: NA
CDR3: CASSLVPRTEAFF
DNA: TGTGCCAGCAGCTTAGTACCCCGGACTGAAGCTTTCTTT

V: TRBV6-5
J: TRBJ2-1
D: TRBD1
length: 15
size: NA
CDR3: CASRQGTASYNEQFF
DNA: TGTGCCAGCAGGCAAGGGACAGCCTCCTACAATGAGCAGTTCTTC

V: TRBV6-5
J: TRBJ2-1
D: NA
length: 15
size: NA
CDR3: CASSSLAYSYNEQFF
DNA: TGTGCCAGCAGCTCTCTAGCGTACAGCTACAATGAGCAGTTCTTC

V: TRBV29-1
J: TRBJ2-7
D: NA
length: 13
size: NA
CDR3: CSGARRPSYEQYF
DNA: TGCAGCGGTGCAAGGCGGCCCTCCTACGAGCAGTACTTC

V: TRBV19
J: TRBJ1-5
D: NA
length: 15
size: NA
CDR3: CASSFGGGLNQPQHF
DNA: TGTGCCAGTAGTTTCGGGGGGGGACTTAATCAGCCCCAGCATTTT

V: TRBV10-3
J: TRBJ1-2
D: NA
length: 13
size: NA
CDR3: CAISAQGDYGYTF
DNA: TGTGCCATCAGCGCGCAGGGTGACTATGGCTACACCTTC

V: TRBV25-1
J: TRBJ2-7
D: NA
length: 14
size: NA
CDR3: CASSDLAGSYEQYF
DNA: TGTGCCAGCAGTGACTTGGCGGGAAGCTACGAGCAGTACTTC

V: TRBV7-7
J: TRBJ2-7
D: TRBD2
length: 13
size: few
CDR3: CASSPVGGDEQYF
DNA: TGTGCCAGCAGCCCGGTTGGGGGGGACGAGCAGTACTTC

V: TRBV7-3
J: TRBJ1-1
D: NA
length: 14
size: NA
CDR3: CASSLLGANTEAFF
DNA: TGTGCCAGCAGCTTATTGGGAGCGAACACTGAAGCTTTCTTT

V: TRBV30
J: TRBJ2-1
D: TRBD2
length: 15
size: NA
CDR3: CAWNDPGLAGYEQFF
DNA: TGTGCCTGGAACGATCCCGGACTAGCGGGCTATGAGCAGTTCTTC

V: TRBV27
J: TRBJ2-1
D: NA
length: 13
size: NA
CDR3: CASSLTIGNEQFF
DNA: TGTGCCAGCAGTTTGACTATAGGGAATGAGCAGTTCTTC

V: TRBV6-6
J: TRBJ2-3
D: NA
length: 14
size: NA
CDR3: CASSYSSLRDTQYF
DNA: TGTGCCAGCAGTTACTCATCACTACGAGATACGCAGTATTTT

V: TRBV6-5
J: TRBJ2-5
D: TRBD2
length: 15
size: NA
CDR3: CASSYGAGGTETQYF
DNA: TGTGCCAGCAGTTATGGGGCGGGGGGGACAGAGACCCAGTACTTC

V: TRBV5-8
J: TRBJ2-5
D: TRBD1
length: 14
size: once
CDR3: CASSLGTGQETQYF
DNA: TGTGCCAGCAGCTTGGGGACAGGGCAAGAGACCCAGTACTTC

V: TRBV5-4
J: TRBJ2-6
D: TRBD1
length: 18
size: NA
CDR3: CASSLRDRGFSGANVLTF
DNA: TGTGCCAGCAGCTTGAGGGACAGGGGCTTCTCTGGGGCCAACGTCCTGACTTTC

V: TRBV2
J: TRBJ2-1
D: TRBD2
length: 13
size: NA
CDR3: CASSGLARNEQFF
DNA: TGTGCCAGCAGCGGACTAGCGCGCAATGAGCAGTTCTTC

V: TRBV4-2
J: TRBJ2-7
D: NA
length: 17
size: NA
CDR3: CASSHKPRQDRSYEQYF
DNA: TGTGCCAGCAGCCATAAACCCCGACAGGACCGATCCTACGAGCAGTACTTC

V: TRBV6-5
J: TRBJ1-2
D: TRBD1
length: 14
size: NA
CDR3: CASSSRGIDYFYTF
DNA: TGTGCCAGCAGTTCCAGGGGGATCGACTATTTCTACACCTTC

V: TRBV29-1
J: TRBJ2-3
D: NA
length: 14
size: NA
CDR3: CSVDPGQITDTQYF
DNA: TGCAGCGTTGACCCGGGACAAATCACAGATACGCAGTATTTT

V: TRBV19
J: TRBJ1-1
D: NA
length: 13
size: NA
CDR3: CASTLQGWAEAFF
DNA: TGTGCCAGTACCCTACAGGGATGGGCTGAAGCTTTCTTT

V: TRBV19
J: TRBJ2-7
D: TRBD1
length: 16
size: NA
CDR3: CATRALDRGETYEQYF
DNA: TGTGCCACCAGAGCGCTCGACAGGGGCGAAACCTACGAGCAGTACTTC

V: TRBV13
J: TRBJ2-3
D: TRBD1
length: 16
size: NA
CDR3: CASSQKRDRPGDTQYF
DNA: TGTGCCAGCAGCCAAAAGAGGGACAGACCAGGGGATACGCAGTATTTT

V: TRBV28
J: TRBJ2-7
D: NA
length: 12
size: NA
CDR3: CASSQKGYEQYF
DNA: TGTGCCAGCAGTCAAAAGGGGTACGAGCAGTACTTC

V: TRBV28
J: TRBJ1-5
D: TRBD1
length: 15
size: NA
CDR3: CASSFLDRVNQPQHF
DNA: TGTGCCAGCAGTTTCTTGGACAGGGTTAATCAGCCCCAGCATTTT

V: TRBV30
J: TRBJ1-2
D: NA
length: 18
size: NA
CDR3: CAWSVRVYLGGRAYGYTF
DNA: TGTGCCTGGAGTGTACGCGTATACTTGGGGGGGCGTGCATATGGCTACACCTTC

V: TRBV28
J: TRBJ2-7
D: NA
length: 15
size: NA
CDR3: CASSPPGTGHYEQYF
DNA: TGTGCCAGCAGTCCCCCCGGCACGGGACATTACGAGCAGTACTTC

V: TRBV2
J: TRBJ2-7
D: NA
length: 12
size: once
CDR3: CASRSGAYEQYF
DNA: TGTGCCAGCAGATCAGGGGCCTACGAGCAGTACTTC

V: TRBV6-6
J: TRBJ2-1
D: NA
length: 13
size: NA
CDR3: CASGRRGRNEQFF
DNA: TGTGCCAGCGGGCGGCGGGGCCGCAATGAGCAGTTCTTC

V: TRBV4-2
J: TRBJ2-1
D: TRBD1
length: 17
size: NA
CDR3: CASSQDTRTGVYNEQFF
DNA: TGTGCCAGCAGCCAAGATACACGGACAGGGGTATACAATGAGCAGTTCTTC

V: TRBV19
J: TRBJ2-1
D: TRBD2
length: 13
size: NA
CDR3: CASSPTSVNEQFF
DNA: TGTGCCAGTAGCCCGACTAGCGTAAATGAGCAGTTCTTC

V: TRBV5-8
J: TRBJ2-1
D: NA
length: 14
size: NA
CDR3: CASSLVVGYNEQFF
DNA: TGTGCCAGCAGCTTGGTAGTCGGGTACAATGAGCAGTTCTTC

V: TRBV25-1
J: TRBJ1-4
D: NA
length: 15
size: NA
CDR3: CASSEETATNEKLFF
DNA: TGTGCCAGCAGTGAGGAAACAGCAACTAATGAAAAACTGTTTTTT

V: TRBV29-1
J: TRBJ2-7
D: NA
length: 12
size: NA
CDR3: CSVGTDQDEQYF
DNA: TGCAGCGTTGGGACAGATCAAGACGAGCAGTACTTC

V: TRBV6-5
J: TRBJ1-1
D: NA
length: 15
size: once
CDR3: CASPYSWAISTEAFF
DNA: TGTGCCAGCCCATACTCTTGGGCCATTTCCACTGAAGCTTTCTTT

V: TRBV27
J: TRBJ2-1
D: NA
length: 16
size: NA
CDR3: CASSLSVGERANEQFF
DNA: TGTGCCAGCAGTTTATCGGTCGGCGAGAGGGCGAATGAGCAGTTCTTC